This T cell receptor beta chain was recovered during a study of blood T cell repertoires in COVID-19. Study summary: There were acute and convalescent COVID-19 samples, and they came from the United States, Italy and Spain. Nucleic acid was either cDNA or gDNA, and it came from T cells, B-cell-depleted T cells, or PBMCs.

In the original workflow: Amplified reference gene primers provided the basis for estimating nucleated cell counts. TCRdb keeps only in-frame clones here, not all; method: immunoSEQ multiplex PCR. The DNA gave D and trimming, while V, J and clone size come from that table. This sample has some 150,000 clones; roughly 84% occur once, and the top ten carry roughly 2.3%. This CDR3 region has 15 residues. V shed 2 bases and J shed 0 bases, with 10 bases lying between them. The germline V gene has CDR1 SEHNR and CDR2 FQNEAQ (reference sequence). This rearrangement joins TRBV7-9 to TRBJ2-5; no definite D call. Sequencing input: peripheral blood. This clonotype was sampled from a man between 65 and 85 years old with acute or convalescent COVID-19. The CDR3 spells CASSLNSAYQETQYF. In DNA form, the CDR3 reads TGTGCCAGCAGCTTAAACAGTGCGTACCAAGAGACCCAGTACTTC.